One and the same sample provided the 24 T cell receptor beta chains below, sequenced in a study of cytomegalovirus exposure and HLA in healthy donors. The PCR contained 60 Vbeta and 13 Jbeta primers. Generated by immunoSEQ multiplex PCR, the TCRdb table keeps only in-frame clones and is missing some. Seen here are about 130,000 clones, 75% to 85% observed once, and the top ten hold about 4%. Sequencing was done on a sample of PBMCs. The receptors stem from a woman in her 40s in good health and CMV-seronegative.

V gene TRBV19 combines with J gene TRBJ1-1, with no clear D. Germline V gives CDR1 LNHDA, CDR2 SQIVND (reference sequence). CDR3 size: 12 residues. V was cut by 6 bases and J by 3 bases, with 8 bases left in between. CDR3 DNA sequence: TGTGCCAGTAGCCCCCTTGACACTGAAGCTTTCTTT. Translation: CASSPLDTEAFF.

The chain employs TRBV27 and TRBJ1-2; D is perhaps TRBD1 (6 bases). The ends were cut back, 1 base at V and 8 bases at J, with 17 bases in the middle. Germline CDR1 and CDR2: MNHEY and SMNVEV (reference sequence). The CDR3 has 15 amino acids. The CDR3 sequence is CASSLFGEQGVGYTF. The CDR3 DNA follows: TGTGCCAGCAGTTTATTCGGAGAACAGGGAGTGGGCTACACCTTC.

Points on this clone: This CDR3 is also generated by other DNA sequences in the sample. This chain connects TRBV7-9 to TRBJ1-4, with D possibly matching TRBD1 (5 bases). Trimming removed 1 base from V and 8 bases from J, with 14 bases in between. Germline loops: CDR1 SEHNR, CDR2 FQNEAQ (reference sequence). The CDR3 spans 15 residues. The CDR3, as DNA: TGTGCCAGCAGCTTAGGTGTTTCAGGGCACGAAAAACTGTTTTTT. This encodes CASSLGVSGHEKLFF.

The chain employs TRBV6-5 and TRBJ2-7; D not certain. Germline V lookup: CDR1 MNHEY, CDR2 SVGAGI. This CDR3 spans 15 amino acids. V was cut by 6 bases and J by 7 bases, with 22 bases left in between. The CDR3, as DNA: TGTGCCAGCAGCCCTTCGACCGTTATAGTGAGGGAGCAGTACTTC. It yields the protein CASSPSTVIVREQYF.

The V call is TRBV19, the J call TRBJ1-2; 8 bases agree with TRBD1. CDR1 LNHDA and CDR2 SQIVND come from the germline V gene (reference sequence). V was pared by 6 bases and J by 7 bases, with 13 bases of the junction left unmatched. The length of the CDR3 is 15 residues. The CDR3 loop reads CASRPGQGFSGGYTF. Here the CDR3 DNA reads TGTGCCAGTAGGCCCGGACAGGGTTTCTCGGGTGGCTACACCTTC.

The chain's CDR3 is CASSLGLAGGLYEQYF. As DNA, the CDR3 is TGTGCCAGCAGCTTGGGACTAGCGGGAGGTTTATACGAGCAGTACTTC. The chain employs TRBV5-4 and TRBJ2-7; 13 nucleotides match TRBD2. V shed 0 bases, J shed 4 bases, and the junction held 4 bases outside the gene matches. The CDR3 runs 16 residues. Germline CDR1 and CDR2: SGHNT and YYREEE (reference sequence).

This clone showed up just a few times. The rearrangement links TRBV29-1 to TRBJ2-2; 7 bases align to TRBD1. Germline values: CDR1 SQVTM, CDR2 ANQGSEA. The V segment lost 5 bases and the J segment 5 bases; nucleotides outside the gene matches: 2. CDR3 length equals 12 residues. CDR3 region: CSVTQGTGELFF. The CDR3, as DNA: TGCAGCGTTACACAGGGGACCGGGGAGCTGTTTTTT.

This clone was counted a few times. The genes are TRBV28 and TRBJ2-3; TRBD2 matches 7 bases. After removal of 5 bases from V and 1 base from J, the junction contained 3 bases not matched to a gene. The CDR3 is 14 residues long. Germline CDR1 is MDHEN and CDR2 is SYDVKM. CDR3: CASSGTSGTDTQYF. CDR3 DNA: TGTGCCAGCAGTGGAACTAGCGGCACAGATACGCAGTATTTT.

Written as DNA, the CDR3 is TGTGCCAGCAGCCTCCACCGAGCGGGAGTGGTTGATACGCAGTATTTT. Encoded protein: CASSLHRAGVVDTQYF. The chain employs TRBV4-2 and TRBJ2-3; 8 positions agree with TRBD2. The CDR3 extends over 16 amino acids. V dropped 4 bases and J dropped 6; count of bases not matched to a gene: 12. Germline-derived CDR1 and CDR2 are LGHNA and YNFKEQ.

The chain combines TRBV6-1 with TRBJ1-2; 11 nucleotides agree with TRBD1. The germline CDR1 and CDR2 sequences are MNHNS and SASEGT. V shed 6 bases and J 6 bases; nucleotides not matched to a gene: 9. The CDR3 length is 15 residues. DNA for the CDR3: TGTGCCAGCAGCCGCCCGGGACAGGGGGGGGATGGCTACACCTTC. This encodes CASSRPGQGGDGYTF.

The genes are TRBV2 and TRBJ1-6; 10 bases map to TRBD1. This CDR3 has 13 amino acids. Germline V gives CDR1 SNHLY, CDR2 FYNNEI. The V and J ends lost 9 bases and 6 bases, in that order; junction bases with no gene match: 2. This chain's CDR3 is CARGQGINSPLHF. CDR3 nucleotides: TGTGCCAGGGGACAGGGGATTAATTCACCCCTCCACTTT.

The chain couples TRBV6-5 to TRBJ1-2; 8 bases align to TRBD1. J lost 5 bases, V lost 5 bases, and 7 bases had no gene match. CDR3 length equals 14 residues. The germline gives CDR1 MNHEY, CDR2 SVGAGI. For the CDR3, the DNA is TGTGCCAGCAGTACGACAGGGGCGCGGTATGGCTACACCTTC. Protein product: CASSTTGARYGYTF.

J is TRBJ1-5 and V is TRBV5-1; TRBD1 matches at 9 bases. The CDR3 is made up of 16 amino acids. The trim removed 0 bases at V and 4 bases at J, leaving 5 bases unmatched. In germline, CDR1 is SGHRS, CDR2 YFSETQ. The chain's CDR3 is CASSLGSGQGNQPQHF. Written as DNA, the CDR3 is TGCGCCAGCAGCTTGGGGTCGGGACAGGGAAATCAGCCCCAGCATTTT.

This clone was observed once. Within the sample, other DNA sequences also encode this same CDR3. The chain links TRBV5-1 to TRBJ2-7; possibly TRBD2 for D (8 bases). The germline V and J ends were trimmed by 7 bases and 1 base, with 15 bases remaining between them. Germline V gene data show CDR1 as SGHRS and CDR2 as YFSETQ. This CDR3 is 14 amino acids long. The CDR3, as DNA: TGCGCCAGCGCCGGGGGGGGACAGTCCTACGAGCAGTACTTC. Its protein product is CASAGGGQSYEQYF.

CDR3 DNA: TGTGCCAGCAGCTTGGCCGCGGTCGACGAAGCTTTCTTT. It codes for CASSLAAVDEAFF. V and J are TRBV5-4 and TRBJ1-1; D is undetermined. This CDR3 comprises 13 residues. CDR1 is SGHNT, CDR2 YYREEE, per germline (reference sequence). V was trimmed by 0 bases and J by 8 bases, leaving 11 bases between them. Together with reference TRBV5-4 and TRBJ1-1, the CDR3 gives the full variable domain: ETGVTQSPTHLIKTRGQQVTLRCSSQSGHNTVSWYQQALGQGPQFIFQYYREEENGRGNFPPRFSGLQFPNYSSELNVNALELDDSALYLCASSLAAVDEAFFGQGTRLTVV.

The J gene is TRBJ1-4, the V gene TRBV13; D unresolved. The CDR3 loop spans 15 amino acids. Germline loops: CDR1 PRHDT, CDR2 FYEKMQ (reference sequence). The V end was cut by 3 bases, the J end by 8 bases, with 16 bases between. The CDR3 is CASSFFVRSGEKLFF. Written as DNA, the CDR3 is TGTGCCAGCAGCTTCTTCGTCAGGTCCGGAGAAAAACTGTTTTTT.

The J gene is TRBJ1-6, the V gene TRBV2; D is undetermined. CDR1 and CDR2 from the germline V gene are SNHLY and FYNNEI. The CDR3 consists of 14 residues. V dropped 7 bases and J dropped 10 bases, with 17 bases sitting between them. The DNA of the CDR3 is TGTGCCAGCATTTCCGCGGGTCTGGGGTCACCCCTCCACTTT. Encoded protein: CASISAGLGSPLHF. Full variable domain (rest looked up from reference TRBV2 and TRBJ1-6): EPEVTQTPSHQVTQMGQEVILRCVPISNHLYFYWYRQILGQKVEFLVSFYNNEISEKSEIFDDQFSVERPDGSNFTLKIRSTKLEDSAMYFCASISAGLGSPLHFGNGTRLTVT.

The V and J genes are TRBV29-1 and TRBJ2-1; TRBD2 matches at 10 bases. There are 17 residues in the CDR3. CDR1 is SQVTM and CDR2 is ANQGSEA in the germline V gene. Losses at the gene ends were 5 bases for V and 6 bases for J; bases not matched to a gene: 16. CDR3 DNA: TGCAGCGTTCGGACTAGCGGCGACCCCCGAGCGGGCAATGAGCAGTTCTTC. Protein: CSVRTSGDPRAGNEQFF.

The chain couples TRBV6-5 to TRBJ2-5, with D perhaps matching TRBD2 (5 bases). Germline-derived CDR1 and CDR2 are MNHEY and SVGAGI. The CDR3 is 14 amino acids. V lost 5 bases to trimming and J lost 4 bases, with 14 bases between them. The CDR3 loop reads CASSPSRGLETQYF. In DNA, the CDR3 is TGTGCCAGCAGTCCCAGCCGGGGATTAGAGACCCAGTACTTC.

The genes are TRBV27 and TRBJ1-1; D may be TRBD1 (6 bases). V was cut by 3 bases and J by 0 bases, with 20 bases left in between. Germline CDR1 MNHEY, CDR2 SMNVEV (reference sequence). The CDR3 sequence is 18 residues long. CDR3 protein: CASSFDGSGTSMNTEAFF. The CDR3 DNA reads TGTGCCAGCAGTTTCGACGGTAGTGGGACAAGCATGAACACTGAAGCTTTCTTT.

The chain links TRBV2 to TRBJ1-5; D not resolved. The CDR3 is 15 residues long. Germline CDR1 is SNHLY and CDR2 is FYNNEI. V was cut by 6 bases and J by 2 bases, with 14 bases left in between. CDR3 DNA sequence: TGTGCCAGCAGCCGCTCGACCGGAGGCAATCAGCCCCAGCATTTT. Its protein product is CASSRSTGGNQPQHF.

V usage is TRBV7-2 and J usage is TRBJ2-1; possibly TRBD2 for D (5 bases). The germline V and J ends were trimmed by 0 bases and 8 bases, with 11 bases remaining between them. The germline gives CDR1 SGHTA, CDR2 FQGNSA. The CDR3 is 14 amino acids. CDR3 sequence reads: CASSLASRADEQFF. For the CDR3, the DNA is TGTGCCAGCAGCTTAGCCTCCCGAGCGGATGAGCAGTTCTTC.

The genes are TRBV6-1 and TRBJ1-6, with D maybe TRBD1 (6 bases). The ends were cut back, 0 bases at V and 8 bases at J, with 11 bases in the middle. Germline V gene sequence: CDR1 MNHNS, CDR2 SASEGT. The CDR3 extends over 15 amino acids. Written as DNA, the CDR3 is TGTGCCAGCAGTGAAGCGGAGCAGGGGCATTCACCCCTCCACTTT. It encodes CASSEAEQGHSPLHF.

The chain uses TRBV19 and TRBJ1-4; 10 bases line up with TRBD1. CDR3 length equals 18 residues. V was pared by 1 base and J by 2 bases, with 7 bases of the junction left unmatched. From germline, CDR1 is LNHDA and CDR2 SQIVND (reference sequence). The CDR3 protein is CASSIGLGQGITNEKLFF. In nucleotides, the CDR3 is TGTGCCAGTAGTATAGGATTGGGACAGGGGATCACTAATGAAAAACTGTTTTTT.